Each of the 29 T cell receptor beta chains below was sequenced from the same sample in a study of cytomegalovirus exposure and HLA in healthy donors (TCRdb year 2017). The library was made by the immunoSEQ multiplex PCR assay. This immuneACCESS table, as held by TCRdb, lists in-frame sequences with V and J called but not all clones. Of the missing ones, under half trace to an unresolved V gene in checked studies; the others have no known cause. The sample includes around 98,000 clones, with less than 90% observed a single time. The top ten clones comprise about 6% of the sample. Sequenced sample: PBMCs. The receptors derive from a man aged 18-30 years in good health and CMV-seropositive.

This chain joins TRBV19 and TRBJ2-1, with TRBD1 matching 11 bases. The CDR3 is made up of 14 amino acids. V shed 8 bases, J shed 8 bases, and the junction held 8 bases outside the gene matches. Germline loops: CDR1 LNHDA, CDR2 SQIVND (reference sequence). Here the CDR3 reads CASSDRGRPHEQFF. The CDR3, as DNA: TGTGCCAGTTCGGACAGGGGGCGTCCCCATGAGCAGTTCTTC.

The CDR3 here is CASSQGLAGVYNEQFF. CDR3 bases: TGCGCCAGCAGCCAAGGGCTAGCGGGAGTGTACAATGAGCAGTTCTTC. The rearrangement joins TRBV4-1 to TRBJ2-1; TRBD2 agrees at 10 bases. The germline gives CDR1 MGHRA, CDR2 YSYEKL. The CDR3 is 16 amino acids. The V gene end was trimmed by 1 base and the J gene end by 4 bases; junction bases not matched to a gene: 4.

This chain uses TRBV12-2 with TRBJ2-1; TRBD2 is the table's D call, not checked against the DNA. TRBV12-2 is termed a pseudogene. The CDR3 spans 15 residues. Here the CDR3 reads CASRTTRPETHEQFF. The CDR3 coding sequence is TGTGCAAGTCGCACAACGAGGCCTGAGACTCATGAGCAGTTCTTC.

The V gene is TRBV4-3, the J gene TRBJ2-7, with 7 bases lining up with TRBD2. This CDR3 is 16 amino acids long. The germline gives CDR1 LGHNA, CDR2 YSLEER. V lost 6 bases and J lost 5; bases outside the gene matches: 16. The CDR3 DNA reads as TGCGCCAGCAGTATTTTTCACGGGGGGAAGAGCAACGAGCAGTACTTC. It is translated as CASSIFHGGKSNEQYF.

V is TRBV19 and J is TRBJ2-1; the D is unclear. The CDR3 covers 13 residues. Between the trimmed V and J ends, which lost 6 bases and 7 bases, there was a span of 13 bases. Germline CDR1 and CDR2: LNHDA and SQIVND (reference sequence). CDR3 protein: CASSHLEWNEQFF. CDR3 sequence (DNA): TGTGCCAGTAGCCACCTAGAATGGAATGAGCAGTTCTTC. Full variable domain (remainder filled in from reference TRBV19 and TRBJ2-1): DGGITQSPKYLFRKEGQNVTLSCEQNLNHDAMYWYRQDPGQGLRLIYYSQIVNDFQKGDIAEGYSVSREKKESFPLTVTSAQKNPTAFYLCASSHLEWNEQFFGPGTRLTVL.

The rearrangement links TRBV19 to TRBJ2-7; 10 bases fit TRBD2. This CDR3 contains 13 residues. Germline-derived CDR1 and CDR2 are LNHDA and SQIVND (reference sequence). The ends lost 7 bases at V and 4 bases at J; junction bases unmatched: 4. The CDR3 bases are TGTGCCAGTACATCTAGCGGGAGTTACGAGCAGTACTTC. Translating gives CASTSSGSYEQYF.

The rearrangement links TRBV25-1 to TRBJ1-4; 8 bases align to TRBD1. Losses at the gene ends were 6 bases for V and 4 bases for J; bases not matched to a gene: 4. The CDR3 is 14 residues long. The germline V gene has CDR1 MGHDK and CDR2 SYGVNS. As DNA, the CDR3 is TGTGCCAGCAGAAGGACAGGGCTTAATGAAAAACTGTTTTTT. Its translation is CASRRTGLNEKLFF. The whole variable domain, remainder taken from reference TRBV25-1 and TRBJ1-4, is EADIYQTPRYLVIGTGKKITLECSQTMGHDKMYWYQQDPGMELHLIHYSYGVNSTEKGDLSSESTVSRIRTEHFPLTLESARPSHTSQYLCASRRTGLNEKLFFGSGTQLSVL.

The V and J genes are TRBV11-2 and TRBJ2-1, with D possibly TRBD2 on 5 matching bases. Germline loops: CDR1 SGHAT, CDR2 FQNNGV. The CDR3 totals 18 residues. V dropped 4 bases and J dropped 0 bases, with 19 bases sitting between them. The CDR3 DNA follows: TGTGCCAGCAGCTCCCCCCGGGGTAACCTGAGCTCCTACAATGAGCAGTTCTTC. It specifies CASSSPRGNLSSYNEQFF.

The genes are TRBV29-1 and TRBJ1-1, with D possibly TRBD1 on 6 matching bases. Looked up from germline, CDR1 is SQVTM and CDR2 is ANQGSEA. This CDR3 region has 11 residues. The CDR3 loop is CSGEQGREAFF. In DNA, the CDR3 is TGCAGTGGTGAACAGGGTCGGGAAGCTTTCTTT.

This clone was counted a single time. CDR3 in amino acids: CASSPGQGGTEAFF. CDR3 sequence (DNA): TGCGCCAGCAGCCCGGGACAGGGGGGTACTGAAGCTTTCTTT. This chain joins TRBV4-3 and TRBJ1-1, with 11 positions matching TRBD1. Trimming cost V 4 bases and J 5 bases; bases outside gene matches: 3. The germline V gene has CDR1 LGHNA and CDR2 YSLEER. The CDR3 is 14 residues long.

This sequence joins TRBV19 and TRBJ1-1, with 10 bases fitting TRBD1. The CDR3 has 18 amino acids. V shed 1 base and J 3 bases; nucleotides not matched to a gene: 11. From germline, CDR1 is LNHDA and CDR2 SQIVND (reference sequence). The DNA for the CDR3 is TGTGCCAGTAGTATAGGTTTCGGGACAGGGGCTGATTACACTGAAGCTTTCTTT. Its translation is CASSIGFGTGADYTEAFF.

The V gene is TRBV4-1, the J gene TRBJ2-3, with 9 positions matching TRBD2. The trim removed 2 bases at V and 2 bases at J, leaving 5 bases unmatched. Germline V gene data show CDR1 as MGHRA and CDR2 as YSYEKL. The CDR3 extends over 16 amino acids. This CDR3 is CASSQTAGGLTDTQYF. CDR3 nucleotides: TGCGCCAGCAGCCAAACGGCGGGGGGGCTCACAGATACGCAGTATTTT.

The chain uses TRBV5-1 and TRBJ2-5; perhaps TRBD1 as D (7 bases). This CDR3 has 15 amino acids. V gave up 7 bases and J gave up 2 bases, with 18 bases separating them. CDR1 and CDR2 from the germline V gene are SGHRS and YFSETQ. Here the CDR3 DNA reads TGCGCCAGCGGATTCCGGGGGACAGAACAAGAGACCCAGTACTTC. It codes for CASGFRGTEQETQYF.

Concerning this clone: Other DNA sequences from this sample encode an identical CDR3 as well. The CDR3 region is CASSLAGAGETQYF. The DNA of the CDR3 is TGTGCCAGCAGCTTAGCAGGGGCCGGAGAGACCCAGTACTTC. The chain employs TRBV7-9 and TRBJ2-5; TRBD1 might be the D (5 bases). This CDR3 is 14 amino acids long. Germline CDR1 and CDR2: SEHNR and FQNEAQ (reference sequence). V gave up 0 bases and J gave up 4 bases, with 9 bases separating them.

The chain carries TRBV4-1 and TRBJ2-7; D is unclear. CDR1 and CDR2 (germline): MGHRA, YSYEKL. This CDR3 has 13 residues. Trimming left V 4 bases short and J 3 bases short, with 10 bases between. The CDR3 here is CASSPQDGYEQYF. CDR3 sequence (DNA): TGCGCCAGCAGCCCGCAGGATGGCTACGAGCAGTACTTC.

The J gene is TRBJ1-2, the V gene TRBV7-2, with a tentative D call TRBD1 (5 bases). Per germline, CDR1 SGHTA and CDR2 FQGNSA. V was pared by 9 bases and J by 4 bases, with 21 bases between. This CDR3 region has 15 residues. CDR3 coding DNA: TGTGCCAGTAGCCCCAGTCGGGGGTTCAGCTATGGCTACACCTTC. Residues: CASSPSRGFSYGYTF.

The V call is TRBV10-1, the J call TRBJ2-2; 11 positions agree with TRBD2. Unmatched junction bases numbered 3, after V lost 3 bases and J lost 0 bases. Germline V gene data show CDR1 as WNHNN and CDR2 as SYGVQD (reference sequence). This CDR3 is built from 17 residues. DNA for the CDR3: TGCGCCAGCAGTGACGAGACTAGCGGGGCGAACACCGGGGAGCTGTTTTTT. Its protein is CASSDETSGANTGELFF.

This chain links TRBV5-1 with TRBJ2-3, with D unresolved. V lost 1 base to trimming and J lost 1 base, with 10 bases between them. Germline V gene sequence: CDR1 SGHRS, CDR2 YFSETQ. There are 15 residues in the CDR3. The CDR3 loop reads CASSLFDFRTDTQYF. The CDR3, as DNA: TGCGCCAGCAGCTTGTTTGACTTTCGCACAGATACGCAGTATTTT.

The chain links TRBV9 to TRBJ1-1; D gene unclear. V lost 0 bases, J lost 0 bases, and 6 bases lay in between. The CDR3 sequence is 14 residues long. Germline CDR1 is SGDLS and CDR2 is YYNGEE. The DNA for the CDR3 is TGTGCCAGCAGCGTAGGTCAGATGAACACTGAAGCTTTCTTT. It yields the protein CASSVGQMNTEAFF.

The chain is built from TRBV28 and TRBJ2-7, with D possibly matching TRBD2 (7 bases). V was pared by 10 bases and J by 2 bases, with 18 bases between. This CDR3 contains 14 residues. Germline V gene data show CDR1 as MDHEN and CDR2 as SYDVKM. For the CDR3, the DNA is TGTGCCATCCAAAGGGGGGGAGGTACCTACGAGCAGTACTTC. Amino acids: CAIQRGGGTYEQYF.

V is TRBV5-8 and J is TRBJ1-5; perhaps TRBD1 as D (6 bases). The CDR3 has 14 residues. Trimming removed 5 bases at V and 7 bases at J, with 16 bases between. Germline assignment: CDR1 SGHTS and CDR2 YDEGEE. As DNA, the CDR3 is TGTGCCAGCAGTGTAGGGGGAAACGAGCAGCCCCAGCATTTT. Encoded protein: CASSVGGNEQPQHF.

The J gene is TRBJ1-1, the V gene TRBV18, with a tentative D call TRBD1 (6 bases). CDR1 and CDR2 (germline): KGHSH, LQKENI. The CDR3 is 13 residues long. Trimming left V 5 bases short and J 5 bases short, with 12 bases between. CDR3 sequence: CASSFYRETEAFF. The CDR3 DNA reads as TGTGCCAGCTCATTCTACAGGGAAACTGAAGCTTTCTTT.

This clone appeared a single time. The rearrangement joins TRBV9 to TRBJ2-7, with 11 bases aligning to TRBD2. The CDR3 totals 15 residues. Trimming removed 3 bases from V and 4 bases from J; junction bases left unmatched: 6. Germline loops: CDR1 SGDLS, CDR2 YYNGEE. This CDR3 is CASSGQTSGSYEQYF. Here the CDR3 DNA reads TGTGCCAGCAGCGGACAAACTAGCGGGAGTTACGAGCAGTACTTC.

The gene calls are TRBV21-1 and TRBJ2-7; TRBD1 is taken as the D call from the table, unchecked against the DNA. TRBV21-1 is labeled a pseudogene. The CDR3 runs to 16 residues. CDR3 residues: CASSTEGSDRSYEQYF. CDR3 in DNA: TGTGCCAGCAGCACTGAGGGGTCGGACAGATCCTACGAGCAGTACTTC.

The rearrangement joins TRBV5-6 to TRBJ2-1; tentatively, D is TRBD2 (6 bases). This CDR3 is built from 15 residues. The V end lost 3 bases, the J end lost 4 bases, and 14 bases lay between the germline ends. In germline, CDR1 is SGHDT, CDR2 YYEEEE. CDR3 in DNA: TGTGCCAGCAGCTACGGGAGTATGGTTTACAATGAGCAGTTCTTC. This encodes CASSYGSMVYNEQFF.

This chain uses TRBV5-1 with TRBJ1-4; a weak D match, TRBD1 (6 bases). Deletions cut 2 bases from V and 2 bases from J, with 7 bases between. In germline, CDR1 is SGHRS, CDR2 YFSETQ. This CDR3 is built from 14 residues. CDR3: CASSLRGTNEKLFF. The CDR3 nucleotides are TGCGCCAGCAGCTTAAGGGGGACTAATGAAAAACTGTTTTTT.

V is TRBV15 and J is TRBJ2-5; 9 bases agree with TRBD1. The CDR3 runs 15 residues. The V gene's germline CDR1 is LNHNV and CDR2 YYDKDF (reference sequence). J lost 5 bases, V lost 3 bases, and 7 bases had no gene match. This CDR3 is CATSSATGGPETQYF. The CDR3 coding sequence is TGTGCCACCAGCAGCGCGACAGGGGGTCCGGAGACCCAGTACTTC.

The chain employs TRBV5-6 and TRBJ2-1; 9 bases align to TRBD2. Germline V gives CDR1 SGHDT, CDR2 YYEEEE. This CDR3 region has 14 residues. J gave up 8 bases and V 1 base, and 4 bases lay outside the gene matches. DNA of the CDR3: TGTGCCAGCAGCTTGTCACTAGCGGGCTATGAGCAGTTCTTC. This gives the protein CASSLSLAGYEQFF. The entire variable domain, with the rest obtained from reference TRBV5-6 and TRBJ2-1, is as follows: DAGVTQSPTHLIKTRGQQVTLRCSPKSGHDTVSWYQQALGQGPQFIFQYYEEEERQRGNFPDRFSGHQFPNYSSELNVNALLLGDSALYLCASSLSLAGYEQFFGPGTRLTVL.

The chain employs TRBV6-6 and TRBJ2-1; D not certain. The length of the CDR3 is 12 residues. From germline, CDR1 is MNHNY and CDR2 SVGAGI (reference sequence). V lost 6 bases to trimming and J lost 7 bases, with 10 bases between them. CDR3 DNA: TGTGCCAGCAGCTCATCTCGGAATGAGCAGTTCTTC. Translating gives CASSSSRNEQFF.